Included here is one T cell receptor beta chain sequence, with context. This specimen belongs to a study of T cell changes during pregnancy in multiple sclerosis. TCRdb's copy holds only in-frame clones and misses some; the assay was immunoSEQ multiplex PCR. Of roughly 69,000 clones listed, under 95% are singletons. The germline gives CDR1 SGHDT, CDR2 YYEEEE. This CDR3 has 13 amino acids. V lost 4 bases and J lost 6, with 13 bases in between. The rearrangement links TRBV5-6 to TRBJ1-2; D may be TRBD1 (6 bases). The sequenced sample was peripheral blood, obtained after pregnancy. The receptor's source is a female donor with multiple sclerosis, enrolled in a pregnancy study. CDR3 sequence (DNA): TGTGCCAGCAGCCGCAACCCAGGGGATGGCTACACCTTC. This translates into CASSRNPGDGYTF.